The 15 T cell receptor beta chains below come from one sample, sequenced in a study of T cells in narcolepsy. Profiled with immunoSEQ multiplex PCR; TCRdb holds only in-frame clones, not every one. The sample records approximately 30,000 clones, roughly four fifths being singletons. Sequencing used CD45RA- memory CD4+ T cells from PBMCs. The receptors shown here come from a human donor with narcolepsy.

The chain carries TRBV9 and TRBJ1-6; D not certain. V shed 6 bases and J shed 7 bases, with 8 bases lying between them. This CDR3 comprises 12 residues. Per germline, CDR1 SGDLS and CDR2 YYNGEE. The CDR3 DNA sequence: TGTGCCAGCAACATGAGAAATTCACCCCTCCACTTT. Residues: CASNMRNSPLHF. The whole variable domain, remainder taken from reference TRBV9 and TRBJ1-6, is DSGVTQTPKHLITATGQRVTLRCSPRSGDLSVYWYQQSLDQGLQFLIQYYNGEERAKGNILERFSAQQFPDLHSELNLSSLELGDSALYFCASNMRNSPLHFGNGTRLTVT.

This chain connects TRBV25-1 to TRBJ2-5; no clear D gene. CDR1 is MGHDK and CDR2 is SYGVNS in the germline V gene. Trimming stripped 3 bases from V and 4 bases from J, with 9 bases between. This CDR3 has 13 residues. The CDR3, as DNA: TGTGCCAGCAGTGATCCGGGCCTAGAGACCCAGTACTTC. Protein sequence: CASSDPGLETQYF.

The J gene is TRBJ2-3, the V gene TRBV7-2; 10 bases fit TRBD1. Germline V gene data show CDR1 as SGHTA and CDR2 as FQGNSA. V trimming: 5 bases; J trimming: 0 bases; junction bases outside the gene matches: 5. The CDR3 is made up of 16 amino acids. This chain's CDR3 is CASSHWDRGSTDTQYF. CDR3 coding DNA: TGTGCCAGCAGCCACTGGGACAGGGGCAGCACAGATACGCAGTATTTT. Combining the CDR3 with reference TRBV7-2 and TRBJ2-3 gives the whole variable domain GAGVSQSPSNKVTEKGKDVELRCDPISGHTALYWYRQSLGQGLEFLIYFQGNSAPDKSGLPSDRFSAERTGGSVSTLTIQRTQQEDSAVYLCASSHWDRGSTDTQYFGPGTRLTVL.

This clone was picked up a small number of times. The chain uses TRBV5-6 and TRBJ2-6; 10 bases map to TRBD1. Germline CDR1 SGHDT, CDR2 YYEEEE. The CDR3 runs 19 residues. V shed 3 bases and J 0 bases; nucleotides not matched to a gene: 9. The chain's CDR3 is CASSSVAGQGYSGANVLTF. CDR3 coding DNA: TGTGCCAGCAGCTCCGTCGCGGGACAGGGGTACTCTGGGGCCAACGTCCTGACTTTC.

CDR3 coding DNA: TGTGCCAGCAGCTTTGCGGGACAGGTTTATGGCTACACCTTC. This translates into CASSFAGQVYGYTF. This chain links TRBV11-2 with TRBJ1-2; 8 bases fit TRBD1. Germline V gives CDR1 SGHAT, CDR2 FQNNGV. The CDR3 is 14 amino acids. Losses at the gene ends were 3 bases for V and 5 bases for J; bases not matched to a gene: 5.

CDR3 amino acids: CASSLKWGQNYEQYF. CDR3 nucleotide sequence: TGTGCCAGCAGTTTAAAGTGGGGCCAAAACTACGAGCAGTACTTC. The chain employs TRBV27 and TRBJ2-7; TRBD1 is a possible D gene (5 bases). The V end was cut by 2 bases, the J end by 3 bases, with 14 bases between. The CDR3 contains 15 residues. Germline CDR1 MNHEY, CDR2 SMNVEV (reference sequence).

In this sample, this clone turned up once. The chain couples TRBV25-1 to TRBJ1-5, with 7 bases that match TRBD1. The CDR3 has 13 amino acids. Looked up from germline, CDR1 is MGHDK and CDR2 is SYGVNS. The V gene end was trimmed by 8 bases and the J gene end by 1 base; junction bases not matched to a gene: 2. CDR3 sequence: CASRGQSNQPQHF. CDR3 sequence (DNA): TGTGCCAGCCGGGGACAGAGCAATCAGCCCCAGCATTTT.

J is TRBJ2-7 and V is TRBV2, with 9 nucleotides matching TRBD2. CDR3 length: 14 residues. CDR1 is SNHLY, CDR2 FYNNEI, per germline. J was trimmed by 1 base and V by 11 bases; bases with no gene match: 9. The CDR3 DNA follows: TGTGCCTCCGGCGTAGCGGGAGCTTCCTACGAGCAGTACTTC. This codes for CASGVAGASYEQYF.

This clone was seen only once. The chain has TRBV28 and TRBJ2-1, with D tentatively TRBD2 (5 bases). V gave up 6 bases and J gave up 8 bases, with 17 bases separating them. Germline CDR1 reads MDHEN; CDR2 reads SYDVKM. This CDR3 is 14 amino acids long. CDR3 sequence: CASRTTRAWDEQFF. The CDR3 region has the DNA TGTGCCAGCAGAACGACGAGGGCGTGGGATGAGCAGTTCTTC. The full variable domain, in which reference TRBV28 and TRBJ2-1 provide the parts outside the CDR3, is DVKVTQSSRYLVKRTGEKVFLECVQDMDHENMFWYRQDPGLGLRLIYFSYDVKMKEKGDIPEGYSVSREKKERFSLILESASTNQTSMYLCASRTTRAWDEQFFGPGTRLTVL.

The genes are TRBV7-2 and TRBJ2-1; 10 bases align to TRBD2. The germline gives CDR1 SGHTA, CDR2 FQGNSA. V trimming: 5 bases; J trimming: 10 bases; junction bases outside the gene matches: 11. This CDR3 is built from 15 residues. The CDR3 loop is CASSPPRAGGDEQFF. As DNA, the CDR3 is TGTGCCAGCAGCCCCCCCCGAGCGGGAGGGGACGAGCAGTTCTTC.

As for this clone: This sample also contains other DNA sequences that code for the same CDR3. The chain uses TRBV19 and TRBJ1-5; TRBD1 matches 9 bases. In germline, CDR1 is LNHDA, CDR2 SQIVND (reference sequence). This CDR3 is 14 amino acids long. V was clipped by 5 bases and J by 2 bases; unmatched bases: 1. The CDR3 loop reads CASSRDRGNQPQHF. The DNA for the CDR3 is TGTGCCAGTAGTCGGGACAGGGGCAATCAGCCCCAGCATTTT.

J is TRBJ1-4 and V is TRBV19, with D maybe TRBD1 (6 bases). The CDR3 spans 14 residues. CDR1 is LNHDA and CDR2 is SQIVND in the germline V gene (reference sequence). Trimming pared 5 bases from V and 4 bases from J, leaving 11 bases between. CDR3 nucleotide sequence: TGTGCCAGTAGTGTGACAGGCCTTAATGAAAAACTGTTTTTT. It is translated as CASSVTGLNEKLFF.

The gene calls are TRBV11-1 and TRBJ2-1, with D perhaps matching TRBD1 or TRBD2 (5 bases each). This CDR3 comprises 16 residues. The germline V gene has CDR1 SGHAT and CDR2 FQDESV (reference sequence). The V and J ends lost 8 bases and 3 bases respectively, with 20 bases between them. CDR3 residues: CASSAGFRDDYNEQFF. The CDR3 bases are TGTGCCAGCTCAGCCGGGTTTCGGGACGACTACAATGAGCAGTTCTTC.

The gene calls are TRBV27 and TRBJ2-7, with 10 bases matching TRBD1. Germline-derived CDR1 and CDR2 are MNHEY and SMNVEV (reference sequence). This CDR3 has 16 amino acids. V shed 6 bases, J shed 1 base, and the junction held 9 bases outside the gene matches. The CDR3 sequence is CASRFQGQGSSYEQYF. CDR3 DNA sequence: TGTGCCAGCAGATTTCAGGGACAGGGGTCGTCCTACGAGCAGTACTTC.

As DNA, the CDR3 is TGTGCCAGCAGCTTTCTTGGGACTTCAGATACGCAGTATTTT. Amino acids: CASSFLGTSDTQYF. The chain has TRBV7-3 and TRBJ2-3; D is perhaps TRBD2 (6 bases). The V end was cut by 3 bases, the J end by 4 bases, with 11 bases between. This CDR3 is 14 amino acids long. The germline V gene has CDR1 SGHTA and CDR2 FQGTGA. Full variable domain (rest looked up from reference TRBV7-3 and TRBJ2-3): GAGVSQTPSNKVTEKGKYVELRCDPISGHTALYWYRQSLGQGPEFLIYFQGTGAADDSGLPNDRFFAVRPEGSVSTLKIQRTERGDSAVYLCASSFLGTSDTQYFGPGTRLTVL.